The clone carrying this TCR beta chain was found many times. The target antigen is unknown. When naive CD8 T cells were sorted, they were gated as CD8+CD4-CCR7+CD45RA+. The data were obtained in a study of molecular identifiers for immune sequencing clone quantification. The study, taken as a whole, reports: Same-barcode identical TCR molecules could make highly expanded clones look smaller than they are.

Germline V gives CDR1 KGHSH, CDR2 LQKENI. This CDR3 region has 16 residues. With 0 bases clipped from V and 5 bases from J, the junction kept 6 bases outside the gene matches. TCRdb redid the calling of the PCR reads with MiXCR, one entry per CDR3 protein. This sample yields approximately 40,000 distinct CDR3 sequences, of which around a sixth are seen a single time; approximately 6.4% belongs to the top ten. Sequencing was done on a sample of naive CD8+ T cells from blood, with Jurkat cell RNA spiked in. Regarding subset: FACS-sorted CD8+CD4-CCR7+CD45RA+ naive T cells. The rearrangement uses TRBV18 and TRBJ2-1; 8 bases are shared with TRBD2. The source is a human donor in good health. Some libraries in this study had Jurkat cell RNA spiked in. CDR3 sequence: CASSPPGVAGNNEQFF. The CDR3 DNA is TGTGCCAGCTCACCACCGGGGGTAGCGGGAAACAATGAGCAGTTCTTC.